The rows below give T cell receptor beta chains drawn from one sample of a study of beta chain features in type 1 diabetes. Profiling relied on immunoSEQ multiplex PCR, and the TCRdb table lists in-frame clones only, not all of them. This table has roughly 300,000 clones, roughly 8% appearing once. The specimen was central memory CD4+ T cells from blood. These receptors were collected from a woman in her late teens or twenties in good health. The CDR3 runs from the conserved cysteine through the conserved F or W.

j_call v_call cdr3_aa
TRBJ2-1 TRBV15 CATSRGHGVASSYNEQFF
TRBJ2-5 TRBV11-2 CASSRGTRRETQYF
TRBJ2-3 TRBV7-2 CASSSGHTDTQYF
TRBJ2-1 TRBV6-1 CASRAGGSLKGEQFF
NA TRBV4-2 CASSQGASGSGYEQYF
TRBJ1-2 TRBV5-5 CASSLIGQGLGGYTF
TRBJ2-5 TRBV15 CATSLRVGPQYF
TRBJ2-7 TRBV27 CASSSSDRGYEQYF
TRBJ1-2 TRBV2 CASSGSLGAVYGYTF
TRBJ1-3 TRBV6-5 CASSYSTGSGNTIYF
TRBJ2-4 TRBV1 CTSSQVLVERAKNIQYF
TRBJ2-1 TRBV30 CAWSVSSGSISSYNEQFF
TRBJ1-2 TRBV6-1 CASSESGIYGYTF
TRBJ2-3 TRBV6-6 CAIRNLLAGDTQYF
TRBJ2-7 TRBV5-4 CASSLAGTSGSSHEQYF
TRBJ1-3 TRBV19 CASSTPGQPGNTIYF
TRBJ2-6 TRBV25-1 CASSGDSGANVLTF
TRBJ2-7 TRBV6-1 CASSIGQGDEQYF
TRBJ2-3 TRBV7-9 CASSFGGTYRTDTQYF
NA TRBV5-6 CASRRIGSYEQYF
TRBJ1-3 TRBV28 CASSLAGSGNTIYF
TRBJ2-7 TRBV2 CASDLASGRSEQYF
TRBJ2-1 TRBV7-2 CASSLDGMTRGEQFF
TRBJ2-7 TRBV6-1 CASRPGQGSSEQYF
TRBJ2-2 TRBV7-9 CASSPTWNTGELFF
TRBJ2-5 TRBV6-5 CASSYAGGQETQYF
TRBJ2-5 TRBV7-9 CASSLISFPGRIQETQYF
TRBJ2-1 TRBV21-1 CASIIPGGPSSYNEQFF
TRBJ2-3 TRBV28 CASTRDLGGTDTQYF
TRBJ2-1 TRBV7-2 CASSSGGTQQFF
TRBJ1-1 TRBV28 CASSPGDLNTEAFF
TRBJ2-2 TRBV5-1 CASSLGITGELFF
TRBJ2-3 TRBV7-7 CASSLVGGITDTQYF
TRBJ2-1 TRBV9 CASSVANNEQFF
TRBJ2-1 TRBV28 CASNRLAGVNEQFF
TRBJ2-7 TRBV6-6 CASSSTQVVPYEQYF
TRBJ1-4 TRBV2 CASSEGEGVPNEKLFF
TRBJ2-7 TRBV6-6 CAISGGYEQYF
TRBJ2-2 TRBV5-1 CASSLISPNTGELFF
TRBJ1-5 TRBV28 CASSLETQPQHF
TRBJ2-7 TRBV4-2 CASSQGTSQDYEQYF
NA TRBV25-1 CASRKTGAYEQYF